A selection of T cell receptor beta chains follows, all from one sample in a study of shared clonotypes between healthy human individuals. Here immunoSEQ multiplex PCR was the method, and the copy in TCRdb shows in-frame clones only, minus some. The sample has around 500,000 clones, around 79% seen once. Sample: PBMCs. These receptors all come from a woman aged 40-49 years in good health. Some clones in this sample may be carry-over from other donors' samples. Both conserved end residues are part of each CDR3. A D gene is named only where the DNA matches it firmly. Clone size is given for some rows only: seen once, a few or many times, or a class if the clone is expanded.

j_call v_call d_call clone_size cdr3_length cdr3_nt cdr3_aa
TRBJ2-1 TRBV30 . . 14 TGTGCCTGGATGGGGATACTAGGAAGGAGTGAGCAGTTCTTC CAWMGILGRSEQFF
TRBJ2-3 TRBV2 . . 11 TGTGCCAGCAGTGAGGGGGATACGCAGTATTTT CASSEGDTQYF
TRBJ2-1 TRBV6-6 TRBD1 . 15 TGTGCCAGCAGTTCTCGACAGGGGGGGTACAATGAGCAGTTCTTC CASSSRQGGYNEQFF
TRBJ2-5 TRBV5-8 TRBD2 . 16 TGTGCCAGCAGCTTGGCCTGGACTAGCGGGGGAGAGACCCAGTACTTC CASSLAWTSGGETQYF
TRBJ2-7 TRBV7-8 TRBD2 . 17 TGTGCCAGCAGCCCGGTACCTCCGGGACTAGCAGATTACGAGCAGTACTTC CASSPVPPGLADYEQYF
TRBJ2-7 TRBV4-2 . . 13 TGTGCCAGCAGCCAAGATTGGACGATGGAGCAGTACTTC CASSQDWTMEQYF
TRBJ2-5 TRBV7-2 . . 14 TGTGCCAGCAGCTTAGATGTTGGACAAGAGACCCAGTACTTC CASSLDVGQETQYF
TRBJ2-3 TRBV7-3 . . 13 TGTGCCAGCAGCTTCGGGAGCACAGATACGCAGTATTTT CASSFGSTDTQYF
TRBJ2-1 TRBV11-3 TRBD2 once 15 TGTGCCAGCAGCGCCGGGCGGGAGGGCCTTAATGAGCAGTTCTTC CASSAGREGLNEQFF
TRBJ2-5 TRBV9 . . 14 TGTGCCAGCAGCGAGTGGGACAACCAAGAGACCCAGTACTTC CASSEWDNQETQYF
TRBJ2-2 TRBV7-3 . . 13 TGTGCCAGCAGCTCCGACAGGTTCGGGGAGCTGTTTTTT CASSSDRFGELFF
TRBJ1-1 TRBV19 . few 15 TGTGCCAGCACAACCAATGCGGGAATGAACACTGAAGCTTTCTTT CASTTNAGMNTEAFF
TRBJ2-1 TRBV5-1 . . 13 TGCGCCAGCAGCTGGGAGTCCTACAATGAGCAGTTCTTC CASSWESYNEQFF
TRBJ2-7 TRBV7-2 TRBD1 . 16 TGTGCCAGCAGCTTAGCGGGGACAGTGAACTCCTACGAGCAGTACTTC CASSLAGTVNSYEQYF
TRBJ1-4 TRBV7-6 . . 16 TGTGCCAGCAGCCCGGCTGGGGGCCGGCCGAATGAAAAACTGTTTTTT CASSPAGGRPNEKLFF
TRBJ2-1 TRBV11-2 TRBD2 few 18 TGTGCCAGCAGCCGAGAACCTAGCGGGAGCCGCTCCTACAATGAGCAGTTCTTC CASSREPSGSRSYNEQFF
TRBJ2-7 TRBV10-1 TRBD2 . 14 TGCGCCAGCAGTACTCCCGGGACTAGCAACGAGCAGTACTTC CASSTPGTSNEQYF
TRBJ2-1 TRBV5-1 . . 14 TGCGCCAGCAGCTTGGGGGCTAGGGGTAATGAGCAGTTCTTC CASSLGARGNEQFF
TRBJ1-5 TRBV30 . many 13 TGTGCCTGGAGTGTACAGAGCAATCAGCCCCAGCATTTT CAWSVQSNQPQHF
TRBJ2-5 TRBV21-1 . . 11 TGTGCCAGCAGCACCGGTTGGACCCAGTACTTC CASSTGWTQYF
TRBJ2-7 TRBV5-6 . . 12 TGTGCCAGCAGCATGGGTCCCTACGAGCAGTACTTC CASSMGPYEQYF
TRBJ2-1 TRBV5-3 . . 18 TGTGCCAGAAGCCAGACTCGAAAACTAGAATTAAAGTACAATGAGCAGTTCTTC CARSQTRKLELKYNEQFF
TRBJ2-2 TRBV28 . . 17 TGTGCCAGCAGTCCCCACAACAGGGTCGCTAACACCGGGGAGCTGTTTTTT CASSPHNRVANTGELFF
TRBJ2-1 TRBV5-4 TRBD2 . 19 TGTGCCAGCAGCTTGGTTTGGGCTAGCGGGAGGGGAGGAGTCAATGAGCAGTTCTTC CASSLVWASGRGGVNEQFF
TRBJ2-7 TRBV7-9 . once 14 TGTGCCAGCAGCCTGGGGTTGGAAGGCTACGAGCAGTACTTC CASSLGLEGYEQYF
TRBJ2-7 TRBV7-2 . few 13 TGTGCCAGCAGCCCTGGACTCACCTACGAGCAGTACTTC CASSPGLTYEQYF
TRBJ2-6 TRBV30 TRBD2 . 15 TGTGCCTGGAGTAGCGGGGGCTCTGGGGCCAACGTCCTGACTTTC CAWSSGGSGANVLTF
TRBJ2-7 TRBV5-1 TRBD1 once 14 TGCGCCAGCAGCCAGACAGGGGTTTTGGGCGAGCAGTACTTC CASSQTGVLGEQYF
TRBJ2-7 TRBV28 TRBD2 . 15 TGTGCCAGCAGTTTGACTAGCGGGAGGGCCTACGAGCAGTACTTC CASSLTSGRAYEQYF
TRBJ2-2 TRBV7-3 TRBD1 many 15 TGTGCCAGCAGTACCGGGACAGCTACCACCGGGGAGCTGTTTTTT CASSTGTATTGELFF
TRBJ2-5 TRBV7-6 . . 15 TGTGCCAGCAGCTTAGGGGGGTTCAGGAGAGAGACCCAGTACTTC CASSLGGFRRETQYF
TRBJ2-3 TRBV10-1 . . 15 TGCGCCAGCAGTGAGGGATTTGCAGCGGCGGATACGCAGTATTTT CASSEGFAAADTQYF
TRBJ2-5 TRBV4-2 . . 18 TGTGCCAGCAGCCAAGAAGGATCGGCGGGGTGGTTCAGGGAGACCCAGTACTTC CASSQEGSAGWFRETQYF
TRBJ2-7 TRBV30 . . 13 TGTGCCTGGAGTCTCGAGACTTTCTACGAGCAGTACTTC CAWSLETFYEQYF
TRBJ2-1 TRBV29-1 TRBD2 . 18 TGCAGCGTTGAATTAATTCCGGGACGGGAGGGCCTCCACAATGAGCAGTTCTTC CSVELIPGREGLHNEQFF
TRBJ2-3 TRBV9 TRBD2 . 15 TGTGCCAGCAGCATACTAGCGGGAGGGAGGGATACGCAGTATTTT CASSILAGGRDTQYF
TRBJ2-7 TRBV25-1 . . 13 TGTGCCAGCAGTGTGACCGGGACCTACGAGCAGTACTTC CASSVTGTYEQYF
TRBJ1-1 TRBV6-4 TRBD1 . 14 TGTGCCAGCAGCCCCGGGGCAGGGGGCTCTGAAGCTTTCTTT CASSPGAGGSEAFF
TRBJ2-7 TRBV12-5 . . 12 TGTGCTAGTGGCAAATCCCCGTACGAGCAGTACTTC CASGKSPYEQYF
TRBJ1-3 TRBV25-1 . . 12 TGTGCCAGATCACAGGGTCGAAACACCATATATTTT CARSQGRNTIYF
TRBJ1-5 TRBV19 TRBD1 . 12 TGTGCCAGTAGTCCTAGGCCGGGACAGCAGCATTTT CASSPRPGQQHF
TRBJ2-7 TRBV10-3 . . 13 TGTGCCATCAAGGGACCAACTACCTACGAGCAGTACTTC CAIKGPTTYEQYF
TRBJ2-5 TRBV11-2 . . 15 TGTGCCAGCAGCTTAGATAGGAGGGTCCAAGAGACCCAGTACTTC CASSLDRRVQETQYF
TRBJ2-7 TRBV9 . . 13 TGTGCCAGCAGCGTAAGCGGCAGGGACGAGCAGTACTTC CASSVSGRDEQYF
TRBJ1-2 TRBV18 . . 16 TGTGCCAGCTCACCACCAGACAGGCGCCCTAACTATGGCTACACCTTC CASSPPDRRPNYGYTF
TRBJ2-1 TRBV27 . . 15 TGTGCCAGCAGTTTTTCGGGCCAGCCCTACAATGAGCAGTTCTTC CASSFSGQPYNEQFF
TRBJ2-5 TRBV5-8 . . 14 TGTGCCAGCAGCTTGGGACGGGACCAAGAGACCCAGTACTTC CASSLGRDQETQYF
TRBJ2-1 TRBV5-5 . . 13 TGTGCCAGCACCTTGGTAGGGTCCGATGAGCAGTTCTTC CASTLVGSDEQFF